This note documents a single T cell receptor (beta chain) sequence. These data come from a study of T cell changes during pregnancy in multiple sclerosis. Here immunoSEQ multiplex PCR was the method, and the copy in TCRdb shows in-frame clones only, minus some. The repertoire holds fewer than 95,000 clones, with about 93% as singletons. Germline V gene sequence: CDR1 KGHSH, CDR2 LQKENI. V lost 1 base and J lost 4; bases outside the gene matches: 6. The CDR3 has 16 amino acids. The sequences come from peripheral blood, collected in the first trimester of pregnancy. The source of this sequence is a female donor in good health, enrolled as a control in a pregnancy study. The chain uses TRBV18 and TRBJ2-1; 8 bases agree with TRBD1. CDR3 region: CASSPRRGQEYNEQFF. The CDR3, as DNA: TGTGCCAGCTCACCACGCCGGGGACAGGAATACAATGAGCAGTTCTTC.